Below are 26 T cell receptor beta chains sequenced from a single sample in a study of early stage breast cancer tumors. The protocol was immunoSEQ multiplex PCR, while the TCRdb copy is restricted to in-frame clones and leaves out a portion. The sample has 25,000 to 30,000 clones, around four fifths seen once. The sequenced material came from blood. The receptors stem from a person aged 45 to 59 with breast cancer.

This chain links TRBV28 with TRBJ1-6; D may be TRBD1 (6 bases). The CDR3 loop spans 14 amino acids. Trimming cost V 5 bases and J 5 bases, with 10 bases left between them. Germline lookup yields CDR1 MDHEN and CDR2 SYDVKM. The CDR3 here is CASSAGQNNSPLHF. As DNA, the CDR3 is TGTGCCAGCAGTGCAGGACAGAATAATTCACCCCTCCACTTT.

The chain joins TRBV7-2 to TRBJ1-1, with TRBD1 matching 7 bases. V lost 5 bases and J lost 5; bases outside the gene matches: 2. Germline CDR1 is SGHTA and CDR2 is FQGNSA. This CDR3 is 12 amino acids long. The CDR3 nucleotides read TGTGCCAGCAGCGACAGGGTTACTGAAGCTTTCTTT. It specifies CASSDRVTEAFF.

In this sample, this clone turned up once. CDR3 sequence: CASSLDGGRAVYEQYF. The CDR3 DNA reads as TGTGCCAGCAGCTTAGATGGGGGCAGGGCCGTCTACGAGCAGTACTTC. This rearrangement joins TRBV11-3 to TRBJ2-7; maybe TRBD1 (6 bases). Germline V CDR1 and CDR2: SGHNT, YENEEA. This CDR3 region has 16 residues. Trimming shortened V by 0 bases and J by 3 bases, and 15 bases separated the two germline ends.

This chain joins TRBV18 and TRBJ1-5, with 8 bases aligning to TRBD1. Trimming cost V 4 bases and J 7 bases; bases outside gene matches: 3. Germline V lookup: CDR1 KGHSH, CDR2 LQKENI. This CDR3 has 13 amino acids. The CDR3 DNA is TGTGCCAGCTCACAGACAGGGGACCAGCCCCAGCATTTT. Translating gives CASSQTGDQPQHF.

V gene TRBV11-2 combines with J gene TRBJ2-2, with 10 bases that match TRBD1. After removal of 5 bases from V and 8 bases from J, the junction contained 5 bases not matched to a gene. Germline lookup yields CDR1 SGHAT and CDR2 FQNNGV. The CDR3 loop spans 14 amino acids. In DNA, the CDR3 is TGTGCCAGCAGCCTGGGACAGGGGTTTGGGGAGCTGTTTTTT. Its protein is CASSLGQGFGELFF.

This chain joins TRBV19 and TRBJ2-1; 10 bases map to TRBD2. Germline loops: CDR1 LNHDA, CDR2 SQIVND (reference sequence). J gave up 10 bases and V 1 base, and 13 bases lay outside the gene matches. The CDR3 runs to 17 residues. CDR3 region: CASSIVGLAGEQREQFF. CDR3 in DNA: TGTGCCAGTAGTATAGTGGGTCTAGCGGGGGAGCAACGGGAGCAGTTCTTC.

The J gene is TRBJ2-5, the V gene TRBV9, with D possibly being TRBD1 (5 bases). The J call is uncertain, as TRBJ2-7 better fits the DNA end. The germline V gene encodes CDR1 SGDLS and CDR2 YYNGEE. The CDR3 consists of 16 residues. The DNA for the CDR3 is TGTGCCAGCAGCGCGGACACGGGCAGGTTAGTCTACGAGCAGTACTTC. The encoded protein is CASSADTGRLVYEQYF.

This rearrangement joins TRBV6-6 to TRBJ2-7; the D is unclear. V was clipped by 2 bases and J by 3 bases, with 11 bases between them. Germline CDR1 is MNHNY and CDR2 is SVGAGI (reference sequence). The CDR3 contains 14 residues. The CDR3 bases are TGTGCCAGCAGTTACGGCCAGGATTTCTACGAGCAGTACTTC. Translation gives CASSYGQDFYEQYF.

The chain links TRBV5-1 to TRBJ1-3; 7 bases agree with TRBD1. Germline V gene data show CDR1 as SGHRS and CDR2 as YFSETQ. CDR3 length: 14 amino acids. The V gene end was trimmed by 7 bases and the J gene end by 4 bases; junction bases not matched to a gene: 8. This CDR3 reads CASFDGTVGNTIYF. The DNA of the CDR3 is TGCGCCAGCTTCGACGGGACAGTAGGAAACACCATATATTTT.

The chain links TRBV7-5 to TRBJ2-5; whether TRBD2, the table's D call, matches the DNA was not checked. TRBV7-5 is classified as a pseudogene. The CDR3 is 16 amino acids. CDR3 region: CVRSHLERENQETQYF. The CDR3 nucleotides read TGTGTCAGAAGCCACTTGGAGCGGGAGAATCAAGAGACCCAGTACTTC.

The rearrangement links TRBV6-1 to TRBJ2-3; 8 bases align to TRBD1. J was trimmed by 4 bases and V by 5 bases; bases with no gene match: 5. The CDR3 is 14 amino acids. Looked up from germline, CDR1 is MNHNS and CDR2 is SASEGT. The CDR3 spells CASSPRTGPDTQYF. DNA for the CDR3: TGTGCCAGCAGTCCCAGGACAGGGCCAGATACGCAGTATTTT.

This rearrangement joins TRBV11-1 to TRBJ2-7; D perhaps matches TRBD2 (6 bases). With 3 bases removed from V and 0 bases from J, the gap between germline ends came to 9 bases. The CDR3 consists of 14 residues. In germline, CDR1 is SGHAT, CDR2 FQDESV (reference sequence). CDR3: CASSLEGFSYEQYF. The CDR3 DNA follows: TGTGCCAGCAGCTTGGAGGGGTTCTCCTACGAGCAGTACTTC.

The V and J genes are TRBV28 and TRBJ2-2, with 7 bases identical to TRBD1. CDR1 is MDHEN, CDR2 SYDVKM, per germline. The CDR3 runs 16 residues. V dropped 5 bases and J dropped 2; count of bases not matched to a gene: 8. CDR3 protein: CASSLRDSLNTGELFF. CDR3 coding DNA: TGTGCCAGCAGTCTCAGGGACAGCCTAAACACCGGGGAGCTGTTTTTT.

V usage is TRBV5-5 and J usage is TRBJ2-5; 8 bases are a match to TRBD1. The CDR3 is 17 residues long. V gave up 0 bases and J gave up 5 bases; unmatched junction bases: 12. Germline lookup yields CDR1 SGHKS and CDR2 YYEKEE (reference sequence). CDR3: CASSLDLATGVGETQYF. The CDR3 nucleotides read TGTGCCAGCAGCTTGGACTTGGCGACAGGGGTCGGGGAGACCCAGTACTTC.

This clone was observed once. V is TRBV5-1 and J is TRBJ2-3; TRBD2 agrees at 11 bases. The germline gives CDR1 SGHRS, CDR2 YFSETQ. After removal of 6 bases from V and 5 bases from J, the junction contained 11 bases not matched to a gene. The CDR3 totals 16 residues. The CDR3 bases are TGCGCCAGCATCGGAGAGCGTCTAGCGGGGGGAGATACGCAGTATTTT. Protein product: CASIGERLAGGDTQYF.

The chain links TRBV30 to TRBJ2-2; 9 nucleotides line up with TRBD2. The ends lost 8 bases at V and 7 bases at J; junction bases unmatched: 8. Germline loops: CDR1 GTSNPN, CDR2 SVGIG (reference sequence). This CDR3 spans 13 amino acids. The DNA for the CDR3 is TGTGCCCGGACAAGACTAGCGGACGGGGAGCTGTTTTTT. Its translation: CARTRLADGELFF.

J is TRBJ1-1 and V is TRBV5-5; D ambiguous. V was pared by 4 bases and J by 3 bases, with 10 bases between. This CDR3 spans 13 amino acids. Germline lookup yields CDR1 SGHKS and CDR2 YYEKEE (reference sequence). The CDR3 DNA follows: TGTGCCAGCAGCCCGCTTGTGCACACTGAAGCTTTCTTT. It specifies CASSPLVHTEAFF.

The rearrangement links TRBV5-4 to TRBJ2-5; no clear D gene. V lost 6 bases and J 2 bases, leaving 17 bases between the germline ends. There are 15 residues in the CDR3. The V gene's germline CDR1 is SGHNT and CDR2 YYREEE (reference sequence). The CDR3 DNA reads TGTGCCAGCACCCCGGCCCCAGGATCGCAAGAGACCCAGTACTTC. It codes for CASTPAPGSQETQYF.

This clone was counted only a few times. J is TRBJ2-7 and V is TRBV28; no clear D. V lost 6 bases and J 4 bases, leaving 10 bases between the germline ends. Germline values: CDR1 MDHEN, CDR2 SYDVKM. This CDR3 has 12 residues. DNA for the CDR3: TGTGCCAGCAGCAAGGACCGGTACGAGCAGTACTTC. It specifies CASSKDRYEQYF.

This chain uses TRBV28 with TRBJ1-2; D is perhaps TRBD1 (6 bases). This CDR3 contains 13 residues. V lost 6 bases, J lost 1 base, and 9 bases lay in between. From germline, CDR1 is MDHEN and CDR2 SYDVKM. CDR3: CASRRTDNYGYTF. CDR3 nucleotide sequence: TGTGCCAGCAGGCGGACAGATAACTATGGCTACACCTTC.

The CDR3 bases are TGTGCCAGCAGCACCAGCGGGGGGGCCACTGGAAACACCATATATTTT. It specifies CASSTSGGATGNTIYF. This chain connects TRBV9 to TRBJ1-3; weak D call: TRBD1 (6 bases). CDR1 and CDR2 from the germline V gene are SGDLS and YYNGEE. Trimming stripped 4 bases from V and 2 bases from J, with 16 bases between. This CDR3 has 16 amino acids.

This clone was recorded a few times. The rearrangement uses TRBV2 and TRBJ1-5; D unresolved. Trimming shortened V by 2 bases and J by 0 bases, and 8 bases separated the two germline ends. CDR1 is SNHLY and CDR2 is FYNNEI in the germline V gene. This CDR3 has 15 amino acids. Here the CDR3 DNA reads TGTGCCAGCAGTGAATCCCCTGATAGCAATCAGCCCCAGCATTTT. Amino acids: CASSESPDSNQPQHF.

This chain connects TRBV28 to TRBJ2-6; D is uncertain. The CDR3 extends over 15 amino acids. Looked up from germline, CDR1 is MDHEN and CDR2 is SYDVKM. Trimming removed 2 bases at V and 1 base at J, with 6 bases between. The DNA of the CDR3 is TGTGCCAGCAGTTTAAGGGTTTCTGGGGCCAACGTCCTGACTTTC. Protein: CASSLRVSGANVLTF.

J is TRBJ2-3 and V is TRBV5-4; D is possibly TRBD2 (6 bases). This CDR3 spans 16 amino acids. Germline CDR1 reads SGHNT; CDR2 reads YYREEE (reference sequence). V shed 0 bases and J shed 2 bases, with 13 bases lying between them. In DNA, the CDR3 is TGTGCCAGCAGCTTGGTGACCGGGACTTACACAGATACGCAGTATTTT. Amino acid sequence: CASSLVTGTYTDTQYF.

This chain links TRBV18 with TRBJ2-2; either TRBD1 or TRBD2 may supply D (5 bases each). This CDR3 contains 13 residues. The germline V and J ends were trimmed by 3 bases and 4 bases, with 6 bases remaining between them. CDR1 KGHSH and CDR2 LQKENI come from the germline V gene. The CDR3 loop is CASSPRGTGELFF. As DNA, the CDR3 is TGTGCCAGCTCACCGAGGGGCACCGGGGAGCTGTTTTTT.

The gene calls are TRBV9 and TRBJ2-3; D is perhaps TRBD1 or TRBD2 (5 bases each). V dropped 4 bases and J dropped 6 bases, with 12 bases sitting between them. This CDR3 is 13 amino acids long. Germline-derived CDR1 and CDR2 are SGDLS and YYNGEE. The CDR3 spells CASSLSWGDTQYF. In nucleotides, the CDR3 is TGTGCCAGCAGCCTCAGTTGGGGGGATACGCAGTATTTT.